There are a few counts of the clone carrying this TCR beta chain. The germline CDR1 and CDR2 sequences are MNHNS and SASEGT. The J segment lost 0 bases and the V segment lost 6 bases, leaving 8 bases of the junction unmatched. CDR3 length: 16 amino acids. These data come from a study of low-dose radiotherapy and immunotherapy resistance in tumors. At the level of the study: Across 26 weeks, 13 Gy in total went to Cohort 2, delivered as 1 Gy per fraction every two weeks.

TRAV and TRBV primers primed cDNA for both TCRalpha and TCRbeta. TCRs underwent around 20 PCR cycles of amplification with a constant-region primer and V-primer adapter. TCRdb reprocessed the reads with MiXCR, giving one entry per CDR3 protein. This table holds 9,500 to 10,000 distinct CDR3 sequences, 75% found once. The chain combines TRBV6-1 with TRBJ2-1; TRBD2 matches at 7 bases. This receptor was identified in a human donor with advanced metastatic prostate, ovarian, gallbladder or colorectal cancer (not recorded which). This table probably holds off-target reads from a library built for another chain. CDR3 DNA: TGTGCCAGCAGGGGACTAACCGCCCGCTCCTACAATGAGCAGTTCTTC. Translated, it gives CASRGLTARSYNEQFF.